Each of the 22 T cell receptor beta chains below was sequenced from the same sample in a study of beta chain features in type 1 diabetes. Study results and caveats: Significant though moderate, a shortening of TCRB CDR3s appeared in all four CD4+ subsets of Type 1 diabetes patients.

The isolated RNA, all of it, was reverse transcribed, so expressed TCRB transcripts were what got sequenced. The method was immunoSEQ multiplex PCR; TCRdb's version includes in-frame clones alone and lacks a portion of them. In the table there are roughly 220,000 clones, roughly 16% of which are singletons. These TCRs are of unknown antigen specificity. The sequenced sample consisted of naive CD4+ T cells from blood. The receptor source for this set is a man under 40 with type 1 diabetes.

The J gene is TRBJ2-7, the V gene TRBV6-1, with D hard to call. The CDR3 loop spans 15 amino acids. V was shortened by 7 bases and J by 4 bases, with 20 bases between the two germline ends. Germline V gene data show CDR1 as MNHNS and CDR2 as SASEGT. In nucleotides, the CDR3 is TGTGCCAGCACCCCCCGTGTGCCAGCCGCTTACGAGCAGTACTTC. The encoded protein is CASTPRVPAAYEQYF.

J is TRBJ2-1 and V is TRBV4-1; 7 bases are shared with TRBD2. The germline V gene has CDR1 MGHRA and CDR2 YSYEKL. The junction had 6 bases not matched to a gene; V was cut back by 0 bases and J by 4 bases. CDR3 size: 16 residues. CDR3 sequence: CASSQELAGEYNEQFF. CDR3 nucleotide sequence: TGCGCCAGCAGCCAAGAACTGGCGGGAGAGTACAATGAGCAGTTCTTC.

The chain combines TRBV5-4 with TRBJ2-1, with 9 bases identical to TRBD2. The CDR3 sequence is 17 residues long. Germline CDR1 and CDR2: SGHNT and YYREEE (reference sequence). J was trimmed by 7 bases and V by 4 bases; bases with no gene match: 15. For the CDR3, the DNA is TGTGCCAGCAGCACTTTTAGCGGGAGCTGGGGATATAATGAGCAGTTCTTC. Translated, it gives CASSTFSGSWGYNEQFF. The variable domain in full, with the rest retrieved from reference TRBV5-4 and TRBJ2-1, is ETGVTQSPTHLIKTRGQQVTLRCSSQSGHNTVSWYQQALGQGPQFIFQYYREEENGRGNFPPRFSGLQFPNYSSELNVNALELDDSALYLCASSTFSGSWGYNEQFFGPGTRLTVL.

V gene TRBV9 combines with J gene TRBJ2-3; 8 nucleotides match TRBD1. Looked up from germline, CDR1 is SGDLS and CDR2 is YYNGEE. The V segment lost 2 bases and the J segment 1 base; nucleotides outside the gene matches: 3. The CDR3 consists of 15 residues. DNA for the CDR3: TGTGCCAGCAGCGTTCAGGGGGCCGGCACAGATACGCAGTATTTT. This codes for CASSVQGAGTDTQYF.

The chain is built from TRBV29-1 and TRBJ1-5; no firm D call. The CDR3 is 13 amino acids. Germline-derived CDR1 and CDR2 are SQVTM and ANQGSEA. The V end was cut by 2 bases, the J end by 6 bases, with 11 bases between. Written as DNA, the CDR3 is TGCAGCGTTGAAAGGGATCGAGGTCAGCCCCAGCATTTT. This sequence encodes CSVERDRGQPQHF.

The V and J genes are TRBV7-9 and TRBJ2-1, with 9 bases lining up with TRBD2. The length of the CDR3 is 15 residues. Germline assignment: CDR1 SEHNR and CDR2 FQNEAQ (reference sequence). Trimming removed 5 bases from V and 5 bases from J; junction bases left unmatched: 7. The CDR3 DNA sequence: TGTGCCAGCAGCCCCCGAGTAGCGGGAGACAATGAGCAGTTCTTC. It yields the protein CASSPRVAGDNEQFF. The entire variable domain, with the rest obtained from reference TRBV7-9 and TRBJ2-1, is as follows: DTGVSQNPRHKITKRGQNVTFRCDPISEHNRLYWYRQTLGQGPEFLTYFQNEAQLEKSRLLSDRFSAERPKGSFSTLEIQRTEQGDSAMYLCASSPRVAGDNEQFFGPGTRLTVL.

This clone was picked up a small number of times. V usage is TRBV7-2 and J usage is TRBJ2-3; D is uncertain. The CDR3 loop spans 12 amino acids. Trimming stripped 3 bases from V and 4 bases from J, with 5 bases between. Germline-derived CDR1 and CDR2 are SGHTA and FQGNSA. This chain's CDR3 is CASSFGADTQYF. CDR3 bases: TGTGCCAGCAGCTTCGGCGCAGATACGCAGTATTTT.

The CDR3 sequence: CASSLTGLAGVQETQYF. The CDR3 bases are TGTGCCAGCAGCTTAACGGGACTAGCGGGAGTTCAAGAGACCCAGTACTTC. The chain is built from TRBV7-3 and TRBJ2-5; 14 bases are shared with TRBD2. The germline gives CDR1 SGHTA, CDR2 FQGTGA. The CDR3 is 17 residues long. Trimming removed 0 bases from V and 2 bases from J; junction bases left unmatched: 2.

There are a few counts of this clone. The chain recombines TRBV30 with TRBJ1-1; no definite D call. CDR3 length: 13 residues. The germline CDR1 and CDR2 sequences are GTSNPN and SVGIG (reference sequence). Trimming cost V 0 bases and J 1 base, with 6 bases left between them. The CDR3 bases are TGTGCCTGGAGTGTAGAGCGGAACACTGAAGCTTTCTTT. This sequence encodes CAWSVERNTEAFF.

This clone was counted a few times. The genes are TRBV7-3 and TRBJ2-5, with D possibly TRBD1 on 5 matching bases. Germline CDR1 is SGHTA and CDR2 is FQGTGA. The CDR3 has 12 amino acids. V was clipped by 2 bases and J by 4 bases, with 5 bases between them. The DNA for the CDR3 is TGTGCCAGCAGCTTACAGGGAGAGACCCAGTACTTC. Translated: CASSLQGETQYF.

This clone appeared a few times. This CDR3 is CASRDTSYNEQFF. The DNA for the CDR3 is TGTGCCAGCAGAGACACTTCCTACAATGAGCAGTTCTTC. The rearrangement links TRBV28 to TRBJ2-1; the D is unclear. Trimming took 6 bases from V and 1 from J, leaving 7 bases between them. The V gene's germline CDR1 is MDHEN and CDR2 SYDVKM. There are 13 residues in the CDR3.

This clone was observed a handful of times. The chain uses TRBV5-1 and TRBJ2-2, with a tentative D call TRBD1 (6 bases). Germline lookup yields CDR1 SGHRS and CDR2 YFSETQ. Trimming took off 8 bases at V and 5 bases at J, with 16 bases between the two ends. The CDR3 contains 14 residues. CDR3 in amino acids: CASRAGAGTGELFF. Written as DNA, the CDR3 is TGCGCCAGTCGAGCAGGGGCTGGTACCGGGGAGCTGTTTTTT.

This clone was observed a few times. V usage is TRBV30 and J usage is TRBJ1-1; D is unclear. Deletions cut 2 bases from V and 6 bases from J, with 4 bases between. The CDR3 consists of 10 residues. The V gene's germline CDR1 is GTSNPN and CDR2 SVGIG (reference sequence). The CDR3 region has the DNA TGTGCCTGGAGTAGGTCTGAAGCTTTCTTT. This codes for CAWSRSEAFF.

V gene TRBV5-1 combines with J gene TRBJ2-6; no clear D. This CDR3 has 15 amino acids. The V end lost 0 bases, the J end lost 0 bases, and 4 bases lay between the germline ends. Germline CDR1 is SGHRS and CDR2 is YFSETQ. The CDR3 reads CASSLATSGANVLTF. The DNA for the CDR3 is TGCGCCAGCAGCTTGGCTACCTCTGGGGCCAACGTCCTGACTTTC.

The rearrangement uses TRBV7-9 and TRBJ2-7; a possible D gene is TRBD1 (6 bases). Trimming took off 6 bases at V and 3 bases at J, with 21 bases between the two ends. Germline CDR1 is SEHNR and CDR2 is FQNEAQ (reference sequence). The CDR3 sequence is 16 residues long. The CDR3 DNA is TGTGCCAGCAGTCCCGGGATAGGGACACAAGACTACGAGCAGTACTTC. Its translation is CASSPGIGTQDYEQYF.

This clone occurred a few times. Other DNA sequences in this specimen translate into the identical CDR3. J is TRBJ1-2 and V is TRBV29-1; maybe TRBD1 (5 bases). Germline CDR1 is SQVTM and CDR2 is ANQGSEA. The CDR3 consists of 12 residues. Trimming left V 6 bases short and J 4 bases short, with 12 bases between. CDR3 DNA sequence: TGCAGCGTCGCTGGCCAGGGCTATGGCTACACCTTC. It encodes CSVAGQGYGYTF.

This clone showed up just a few times. This specimen includes other DNA sequences encoding the same CDR3. V and J are TRBV14 and TRBJ2-1; unclear D gene. Germline CDR1 reads SGHDN; CDR2 reads FVKESK. The CDR3 covers 15 residues. Between the trimmed V and J ends, which lost 2 bases and 0 bases, there was a span of 8 bases. Written as DNA, the CDR3 is TGTGCCAGCAGCCAACTAGAGAGCTCCTACAATGAGCAGTTCTTC. Amino acid sequence: CASSQLESSYNEQFF. Supplemented by reference TRBV14 and TRBJ2-1, the full variable domain reads EAGVTQFPSHSVIEKGQTVTLRCDPISGHDNLYWYRRVMGKEIKFLLHFVKESKQDESGMPNNRFLAERTGGTYSTLKVQPAELEDSGVYFCASSQLESSYNEQFFGPGTRLTVL.

There are a few counts of this clone. V usage is TRBV15 and J usage is TRBJ2-1; D is unresolved. CDR1 LNHNV and CDR2 YYDKDF come from the germline V gene (reference sequence). The CDR3 is 15 residues long. Trimming took 0 bases from V and 5 from J, leaving 11 bases between them. CDR3 in amino acids: CATSREMQNHNEQFF. The CDR3 DNA sequence: TGTGCCACCAGCAGAGAAATGCAGAACCACAATGAGCAGTTCTTC.

V and J are TRBV30 and TRBJ2-3; D unresolved. Germline V lookup: CDR1 GTSNPN, CDR2 SVGIG (reference sequence). This CDR3 has 10 residues. Between the trimmed V and J ends, which lost 2 bases and 5 bases, there was a span of 2 bases. Here the CDR3 reads CAWSLDTQYF. The DNA for the CDR3 is TGTGCCTGGAGTCTAGATACGCAGTATTTT.

This clone was seen a few times. The V and J genes are TRBV6-1 and TRBJ2-1; the D call may be TRBD1 or TRBD2 (5 bases each). This CDR3 is 14 amino acids long. CDR1 is MNHNS and CDR2 is SASEGT in the germline V gene. The germline V and J ends were trimmed by 5 bases and 5 bases, with 13 bases remaining between them. The CDR3 here is CASSPGTANNEQFF. In nucleotides, the CDR3 is TGTGCCAGCAGTCCCGGGACGGCTAACAATGAGCAGTTCTTC.

This rearrangement joins TRBV28 to TRBJ2-1, with D possibly TRBD2 on 6 matching bases. The CDR3 has 15 residues. V was clipped by 3 bases and J by 2 bases, with 11 bases between them. In germline, CDR1 is MDHEN, CDR2 SYDVKM. CDR3 residues: CASSLGTGTYNEQFF. Here the CDR3 DNA reads TGTGCCAGCAGTTTGGGGACTGGTACCTACAATGAGCAGTTCTTC.

This chain joins TRBV9 and TRBJ1-3; TRBD1 agrees at 8 bases. CDR3 length: 16 residues. Germline V lookup: CDR1 SGDLS, CDR2 YYNGEE. J lost 3 bases, V lost 0 bases, and 5 bases had no gene match. The CDR3 nucleotides read TGTGCCAGCAGCGTAGAGGACAGGGCCCTTGGAAACACCATATATTTT. As protein: CASSVEDRALGNTIYF.